The 7 T cell receptor beta chains below were found in one sample sequenced in a study of T-cell memory formation after mild COVID-19. TCRdb itself ran the 5' RACE reads through MiXCR, one entry per CDR3 protein. The sample records hundreds of thousands of distinct CDR3 sequences, approximately 15% being singletons. Specimen: PBMCs or a T cell subset sorted from them (not recorded which). These receptors were obtained from a man aged 18 to 35 who had mild COVID-19 (a few samples of this study predate the infection). Cell type and time point are not known.

The V call is TRBV4-3, the J call TRBJ2-4, with D perhaps given as TRBD1 or TRBD2 (5 bases each). CDR3 length equals 14 residues. Looked up from germline, CDR1 is LGHNA and CDR2 is YSLEER. Trimming shortened V by 4 bases and J by 7 bases, and 14 bases separated the two germline ends. Here the CDR3 reads CASSLGAQANIQYF. Here the CDR3 DNA reads TGCGCCAGCAGCCTCGGGGCCCAGGCCAACATTCAGTACTTC.

This clonotype turned up a few times. The chain carries TRBV27 and TRBJ2-5, with 7 nucleotides matching TRBD1. The germline gives CDR1 MNHEY, CDR2 SMNVEV (reference sequence). V shed 11 bases and J 1 base; nucleotides not matched to a gene: 7. The length of the CDR3 is 13 residues. CDR3 in amino acids: CARPGDSQETQYF. DNA for the CDR3: TGTGCCCGTCCTGGGGACAGCCAAGAGACCCAGTACTTC.

In its sample, this clonotype was seen many times. The chain has TRBV6-5 and TRBJ2-3, with TRBD1 as a possible D gene (5 bases). There are 14 residues in the CDR3. Deletions cut 6 bases from V and 1 base from J, with 11 bases between. From germline, CDR1 is MNHEY and CDR2 SVGAGI. The CDR3 loop is CASSLGPRTDTQYF. The DNA for the CDR3 is TGTGCCAGCAGCCTGGGGCCTCGCACAGATACGCAGTATTTT.

This sequence joins TRBV9 and TRBJ2-5; D is possibly TRBD1 (6 bases). V was trimmed by 4 bases and J by 9 bases, leaving 16 bases between them. Germline-derived CDR1 and CDR2 are SGDLS and YYNGEE. This CDR3 is built from 13 residues. The chain's CDR3 is CASSQGSSGPQYF. CDR3 coding DNA: TGTGCCAGCAGCCAGGGGAGTTCGGGACCCCAGTACTTC.

The chain uses TRBV4-1 and TRBJ2-3; D remains unclear. This CDR3 is built from 14 residues. V was trimmed by 0 bases and J by 1 base, leaving 5 bases between them. The germline V gene encodes CDR1 MGHRA and CDR2 YSYEKL. CDR3 sequence: CASSQEGRTDTQYF. CDR3 nucleotides: TGCGCCAGCAGCCAAGAAGGCCGCACAGATACGCAGTATTTT.

The chain recombines TRBV9 with TRBJ1-1; 10 bases map to TRBD1. Germline V gives CDR1 SGDLS, CDR2 YYNGEE. With 2 bases clipped from V and 5 bases from J, the junction kept 12 bases outside the gene matches. This CDR3 has 17 residues. The CDR3 reads CASSVNPGQGKGTEAFF. CDR3 sequence (DNA): TGTGCCAGCAGCGTTAACCCGGGACAGGGGAAGGGAACTGAAGCTTTCTTT.

This clonotype occurred a few times. This CDR3 reads CATSRAGTGSNQPQHF. The CDR3 DNA sequence: TGTGCCACCAGCAGAGCCGGGACAGGGAGCAATCAGCCCCAGCATTTT. The chain carries TRBV15 and TRBJ1-5; 9 nucleotides align to TRBD1. The germline gives CDR1 LNHNV, CDR2 YYDKDF (reference sequence). J lost 1 base, V lost 1 base, and 2 bases had no gene match. The CDR3 loop spans 16 amino acids. The full variable domain, rest sourced from reference TRBV15 and TRBJ1-5, is DAMVIQNPRYQVTQFGKPVTLSCSQTLNHNVMYWYQQKSSQAPKLLFHYYDKDFNNEADTPDNFQSRRPNTSFCFLDIRSPGLGDTAMYLCATSRAGTGSNQPQHFGDGTRLSIL.